This is a list of T cell receptor beta chains from one sample in a study of T-cell memory formation after mild COVID-19. MiXCR was run by TCRdb on the 5' RACE reads, yielding one entry per CDR3 protein. The sample records 450,000 to 700,000 distinct CDR3 sequences, approximately 18% being singletons. Sample: PBMCs or a T cell subset sorted from them (not recorded which). These receptors came from an adult woman who had mild COVID-19 (a few samples of this study predate the infection). Cell type and time point are not known. The CDR3 runs from the conserved cysteine through the conserved F or W. Each record gives: V gene, D gene, clone size, J gene, CDR3 protein, CDR3 DNA. The D gene is left open where the match is weak. Size values are once, few and many counts, or a class for expanded clones, and some rows have none.

V: TRBV6-5
D: .
size: .
J: TRBJ1-4
CDR3: CASGYRATEKLFF
DNA: TGTGCCAGCGGCTACCGGGCTACGGAAAAACTGTTTTTT

V: TRBV4-1
D: TRBD2
size: .
J: TRBJ2-7
CDR3: CASSQDDGGTYPEQYF
DNA: TGCGCCAGCAGCCAAGATGACGGGGGGACCTATCCCGAGCAGTACTTC

V: TRBV20-1
D: .
size: .
J: TRBJ1-1
CDR3: CSARGRGYGNTEAFF
DNA: TGCAGTGCTAGAGGAAGGGGATACGGGAACACTGAAGCTTTCTTT

V: TRBV7-9
D: .
size: few
J: TRBJ1-1
CDR3: CASSRMGGNTEAFF
DNA: TGTGCCAGCAGCCGAATGGGGGGTAACACTGAAGCTTTCTTT

V: TRBV7-9
D: TRBD2
size: .
J: TRBJ2-1
CDR3: CASSSSTSGAYNEQFF
DNA: TGTGCCAGCAGCTCGTCGACTAGCGGGGCTTACAATGAGCAGTTCTTC

V: TRBV5-1
D: TRBD2
size: .
J: TRBJ2-1
CDR3: CASSVIAGDYNEQFF
DNA: TGCGCCAGCAGCGTAATAGCGGGAGACTACAATGAGCAGTTCTTC

V: TRBV10-3
D: .
size: .
J: TRBJ2-7
CDR3: CAISGQSGSYEQYF
DNA: TGTGCCATCAGTGGACAATCTGGCTCCTACGAGCAGTACTTC

V: TRBV29-1
D: TRBD2
size: .
J: TRBJ2-7
CDR3: CSVENRIAGVKEQYF
DNA: TGCAGCGTTGAAAATAGAATAGCGGGAGTAAAGGAGCAGTACTTC

V: TRBV18
D: TRBD1
size: .
J: TRBJ1-1
CDR3: CASSPPRGRGPNTEAFF
DNA: TGTGCCAGCTCACCACCAAGGGGGAGGGGGCCGAACACTGAAGCTTTCTTT

V: TRBV4-1
D: .
size: few
J: TRBJ2-1
CDR3: CASSQTGNEQFF
DNA: TGCGCCAGCAGCCAAACGGGGAATGAGCAGTTCTTC

V: TRBV12-3/TRBV12-4
D: TRBD1
size: .
J: TRBJ2-7
CDR3: CASSPTGQGAREQYF
DNA: TGTGCCAGCAGCCCCACCGGACAGGGGGCGCGGGAGCAGTACTTC

V: TRBV19
D: .
size: few
J: TRBJ2-3
CDR3: CASSPGLVESTDTQYF
DNA: TGTGCCAGTAGCCCAGGACTGGTGGAAAGCACAGATACGCAGTATTTT

V: TRBV6-5
D: .
size: .
J: TRBJ2-1
CDR3: CASSYWEASYNEQFF
DNA: TGTGCCAGCAGTTACTGGGAGGCTTCCTACAATGAGCAGTTCTTC

V: TRBV5-1
D: .
size: few
J: TRBJ1-1
CDR3: CASSPLGFGEAFF
DNA: TGCGCCAGCAGCCCTCTCGGTTTCGGTGAAGCTTTCTTT

V: TRBV5-1
D: .
size: few
J: TRBJ2-5
CDR3: CASSLLTAVQETQYF
DNA: TGCGCCAGCAGCTTGTTGACAGCCGTCCAAGAGACCCAGTACTTC

V: TRBV7-2
D: TRBD1
size: .
J: TRBJ2-2
CDR3: CASSEDRVPTGELFF
DNA: TGTGCCAGCAGCGAGGACAGGGTCCCCACCGGGGAGCTGTTTTTT

V: TRBV4-2
D: .
size: once
J: TRBJ2-1
CDR3: CASSLDRSGNEQFF
DNA: TGTGCCAGCAGCCTAGACCGAAGCGGCAATGAGCAGTTCTTC

V: TRBV7-9
D: TRBD2
size: .
J: TRBJ2-7
CDR3: CASSPPGLRSYEQYF
DNA: TGTGCCAGCAGCCCCCCGGGACTACGCTCCTACGAGCAGTACTTC

V: TRBV29-1
D: .
size: .
J: TRBJ2-3
CDR3: CSVEDWKAGPSTDTQYF
DNA: TGCAGCGTTGAAGATTGGAAGGCGGGGCCGAGCACAGATACGCAGTATTTT

V: TRBV29-1
D: .
size: .
J: TRBJ2-2
CDR3: CSVVSRTNTGELFF
DNA: TGCAGCGTTGTGAGCAGGACGAACACCGGGGAGCTGTTTTTT

V: TRBV5-4
D: TRBD2
size: .
J: TRBJ2-7
CDR3: CASSSGGAIYEQYF
DNA: TGTGCCAGCAGCTCCGGGGGGGCAATCTACGAGCAGTACTTC

V: TRBV12-3/TRBV12-4
D: TRBD1
size: .
J: TRBJ1-4
CDR3: CASSPQGASGEKLFF
DNA: TGTGCCAGCAGTCCACAGGGGGCGAGTGGGGAAAAACTGTTTTTT

V: TRBV19
D: .
size: .
J: TRBJ2-3
CDR3: CASGIGQPSTDTQYF
DNA: TGTGCCAGCGGGATTGGACAGCCCAGCACAGATACGCAGTATTTT

V: TRBV7-9
D: .
size: few
J: TRBJ1-2
CDR3: CASSWAVPDLDSF
DNA: TGTGCCAGCAGCTGGGCGGTCCCGGATCTTGATTCCTTC

V: TRBV4-1
D: .
size: .
J: TRBJ2-7
CDR3: CASSQDWSYEQYF
DNA: TGCGCCAGCAGCCAAGATTGGTCCTACGAGCAGTACTTC

V: TRBV5-1
D: .
size: many
J: TRBJ2-2
CDR3: CASSPKAQGSTGELFF
DNA: TGCGCCAGCAGCCCCAAAGCCCAGGGGAGCACCGGGGAGCTGTTTTTT

V: TRBV5-1
D: .
size: few
J: TRBJ2-2
CDR3: CASSLRPDEIGELFF
DNA: TGCGCCAGCAGCTTGCGCCCGGATGAGATCGGGGAGCTGTTTTTT

V: TRBV29-1
D: TRBD1
size: .
J: TRBJ1-1
CDR3: CSVEGQSTEAFF
DNA: TGCAGCGTGGAGGGACAGTCCACTGAAGCTTTCTTT

V: TRBV12-3/TRBV12-4
D: TRBD2
size: .
J: TRBJ2-1
CDR3: CASSPWTSLNEQFF
DNA: TGTGCCAGCAGTCCCTGGACTAGTCTGAATGAGCAGTTCTTC

V: TRBV12-3/TRBV12-4
D: TRBD2
size: few
J: TRBJ2-3
CDR3: CASTYLGLAGEYSADTQYF
DNA: TGTGCCAGCACCTATCTTGGGCTAGCGGGAGAATATAGTGCAGATACGCAGTATTTT

V: TRBV7-8
D: .
size: .
J: TRBJ2-7
CDR3: CASSLSKGIYEQYF
DNA: TGTGCCAGCAGCTTGAGTAAAGGGATCTACGAGCAGTACTTC

V: TRBV7-9
D: .
size: few
J: TRBJ2-2
CDR3: CASSQIGELFF
DNA: TGTGCCAGCAGTCAGATAGGGGAGCTGTTTTTT

V: TRBV5-5
D: TRBD1
size: .
J: TRBJ1-2
CDR3: CASSSGTENNYGYTF
DNA: TGTGCCAGCAGCTCCGGGACAGAAAATAACTATGGCTACACCTTC

V: TRBV7-2
D: .
size: many
J: TRBJ2-3
CDR3: CASSLGGRDTQYF
DNA: TGTGCCAGCAGCCTCGGGGGTCGTGATACGCAGTATTTT

V: TRBV20-1
D: TRBD1
size: .
J: TRBJ1-2
CDR3: CSAKDRGYGYTF
DNA: TGCAGTGCTAAAGACAGGGGCTATGGCTACACCTTC

V: TRBV30
D: TRBD1
size: few
J: TRBJ2-2
CDR3: CAWRQGPSNTGELFF
DNA: TGTGCCTGGAGACAGGGGCCCTCGAACACCGGGGAGCTGTTTTTT

V: TRBV4-2
D: .
size: .
J: TRBJ1-1
CDR3: CASSQSGQGNTEAFF
DNA: TGTGCCAGCAGCCAATCGGGCCAGGGGAACACTGAAGCTTTCTTT

V: TRBV7-9
D: .
size: few
J: TRBJ1-2
CDR3: CASAGGDYGYTF
DNA: TGTGCCAGTGCTGGGGGAGACTATGGCTACACCTTC

V: TRBV4-2
D: .
size: few
J: TRBJ1-1
CDR3: CASSQEWDEAFF
DNA: TGTGCCAGCAGCCAAGAGTGGGATGAAGCTTTCTTT

V: TRBV15
D: TRBD2
size: .
J: TRBJ2-3
CDR3: CATSRVRAGERDTQYF
DNA: TGTGCCACCAGCAGAGTACGAGCGGGGGAGCGGGATACGCAGTATTTT

V: TRBV5-5
D: TRBD2
size: few
J: TRBJ2-5
CDR3: CASSLIPSGRGETQYF
DNA: TGTGCCAGCAGCTTAATCCCTAGCGGGAGGGGGGAGACCCAGTACTTC

V: TRBV2
D: .
size: once
J: TRBJ2-3
CDR3: CASKEGQPTDTQYF
DNA: TGTGCCAGCAAGGAAGGGCAACCCACAGATACGCAGTATTTT

V: TRBV5-1
D: TRBD1
size: .
J: TRBJ2-6
CDR3: CASSPRRQGSGANVLTF
DNA: TGCGCCAGCAGCCCGCGCCGACAGGGGTCTGGGGCCAACGTCCTGACTTTC

V: TRBV6-2/TRBV6-3
D: TRBD2
size: few
J: TRBJ2-2
CDR3: CASSTGTSGYTGELFF
DNA: TGTGCCAGCAGTACCGGGACTAGCGGTTACACCGGGGAGCTGTTTTTT

V: TRBV30
D: .
size: .
J: TRBJ1-6
CDR3: CAWSVRGNSPLHF
DNA: TGTGCCTGGAGTGTAAGGGGGAATTCACCCCTCCACTTT

V: TRBV20-1
D: TRBD1
size: .
J: TRBJ1-5
CDR3: CSARRTGVSNQPQHF
DNA: TGCAGTGCTAGGCGGACAGGGGTAAGCAATCAGCCCCAGCATTTT

V: TRBV15
D: TRBD2
size: .
J: TRBJ2-5
CDR3: CATSNRLAGTETQYF
DNA: TGTGCCACCAGCAACCGACTAGCGGGAACAGAGACCCAGTACTTC

V: TRBV20-1
D: TRBD2
size: many
J: TRBJ2-1
CDR3: CSATSAGSSNEQFF
DNA: TGCAGTGCTACCTCAGCGGGATCTTCGAATGAGCAGTTCTTC

V: TRBV5-6
D: TRBD2
size: .
J: TRBJ2-7
CDR3: CASSGGGVAGGSYEQYF
DNA: TGTGCCAGCAGTGGTGGGGGGGTAGCGGGCGGCTCCTACGAGCAGTACTTC

V: TRBV4-3
D: .
size: .
J: TRBJ2-2
CDR3: CASSQAPRPGLGDTGELFF
DNA: TGCGCCAGCAGCCAAGCGCCCCGACCGGGACTGGGGGACACCGGGGAGCTGTTTTTT

V: TRBV7-9
D: .
size: .
J: TRBJ2-7
CDR3: CASSLTLGRDYEQYF
DNA: TGTGCCAGCAGCTTAACCCTGGGCAGAGACTACGAGCAGTACTTC

V: TRBV7-9
D: .
size: few
J: TRBJ2-7
CDR3: CASSLGQHGEQYF
DNA: TGTGCCAGCAGCTTAGGACAGCATGGCGAGCAGTACTTC

V: TRBV20-1
D: .
size: few
J: TRBJ2-5
CDR3: CSARPSDQQETQYF
DNA: TGCAGTGCTCGCCCGTCGGACCAACAAGAGACCCAGTACTTC

V: TRBV7-8
D: TRBD1
size: .
J: TRBJ2-5
CDR3: CASSSLQGAPDETQYF
DNA: TGTGCCAGCAGCTCCTTACAGGGGGCGCCCGATGAGACCCAGTACTTC

V: TRBV15
D: .
size: few
J: TRBJ1-2
CDR3: CATSRDRAGPYGYTF
DNA: TGTGCCACCAGCAGAGATAGGGCAGGCCCCTATGGCTACACCTTC

V: TRBV5-6
D: .
size: .
J: TRBJ1-2
CDR3: CASSFTDRVYGYTF
DNA: TGTGCCAGCAGCTTTACGGACAGAGTTTATGGCTACACCTTC

V: TRBV4-2
D: .
size: few
J: TRBJ1-5
CDR3: CASSQDYAGSNQPQHF
DNA: TGTGCCAGCAGCCAAGATTACGCAGGGTCGAATCAGCCCCAGCATTTT